The rows below give T cell receptor beta chains drawn from one sample of a study of immune evolution from preneoplasia to lung adenocarcinoma. Sequencing was performed with immunoSEQ multiplex PCR; in TCRdb, only in-frame clones are kept and a portion is missing. The sample comprises over 14,000 clones, approximately 77% of which are singletons, and around 3% rests with the top ten. The material sequenced was FFPE minimally invasive lung adenocarcinoma tissue. The receptors here all came from a person between 60 and 80 years old with lung adenocarcinoma. Each CDR3 is given with its conserved first and last residue. D genes are given only for firm matches. Expanded clones are given a class, and other clones once, few, many or no size at all.

V gene: TRBV7-3; D gene: NA; J gene: TRBJ1-2; clone size: NA; CDR3 protein: CASSLSPSLGLHF; CDR3 DNA: TGTGCCAGCAGCTTATCCCCTAGCCTTGGGCTCCACTTC
V gene: TRBV5-6; D gene: NA; J gene: TRBJ2-5; clone size: NA; CDR3 protein: CASSLAWETQYF; CDR3 DNA: TGTGCCAGCAGCTTGGCCTGGGAGACCCAGTACTTC
V gene: TRBV11-2; D gene: NA; J gene: TRBJ2-1; clone size: once; CDR3 protein: CASSPPGVNSYNEQFF; CDR3 DNA: TGTGCCAGCAGCCCCCCTGGGGTAAACTCCTACAATGAGCAGTTCTTC
V gene: TRBV18; D gene: NA; J gene: TRBJ1-1; clone size: NA; CDR3 protein: CASTRGVRTEAFF; CDR3 DNA: TGTGCCAGCACCCGAGGGGTCCGGACTGAAGCTTTCTTT
V gene: TRBV27; D gene: NA; J gene: TRBJ1-3; clone size: NA; CDR3 protein: CASSPHGPGNTIYF; CDR3 DNA: TGTGCCAGCAGTCCCCATGGGCCTGGAAACACCATATATTTT
V gene: TRBV10-2; D gene: NA; J gene: TRBJ2-1; clone size: NA; CDR3 protein: CASKGGPLGYNEQFF; CDR3 DNA: TGCGCCAGCAAAGGGGGTCCCCTAGGCTACAATGAGCAGTTCTTC
V gene: TRBV2; D gene: NA; J gene: TRBJ1-2; clone size: few; CDR3 protein: CASTDNNYGYTF; CDR3 DNA: TGTGCCAGCACTGACAACAACTATGGCTACACCTTC
V gene: TRBV10-3; D gene: TRBD1; J gene: TRBJ1-1; clone size: NA; CDR3 protein: CAISGTPGQMNTEAFF; CDR3 DNA: TGTGCCATCAGTGGGACCCCGGGACAGATGAACACTGAAGCTTTCTTT
V gene: TRBV25-1; D gene: NA; J gene: TRBJ2-2; clone size: NA; CDR3 protein: CASSLAPNTGELFF; CDR3 DNA: TGTGCCAGCAGTCTTGCTCCGAACACCGGGGAGCTGTTTTTT
V gene: TRBV9; D gene: NA; J gene: TRBJ1-4; clone size: NA; CDR3 protein: CASSPRRTGPTNEKLFF; CDR3 DNA: TGTGCCAGCAGCCCCCGACGGACGGGCCCAACTAATGAAAAACTGTTTTTT
V gene: TRBV4-3; D gene: NA; J gene: TRBJ1-2; clone size: once; CDR3 protein: CASSNTQSTNGYTF; CDR3 DNA: TGCGCCAGCAGCAATACACAGAGTACCAATGGCTACACCTTC
V gene: TRBV19; D gene: TRBD1; J gene: TRBJ1-1; clone size: NA; CDR3 protein: CASTPTGAVTEAFF; CDR3 DNA: TGTGCCAGTACCCCGACAGGGGCCGTCACTGAAGCTTTCTTT
V gene: TRBV7-9; D gene: TRBD1; J gene: TRBJ1-4; clone size: NA; CDR3 protein: CASSSQGVREKLFF; CDR3 DNA: TGTGCCAGCAGCTCACAGGGGGTTCGGGAAAAACTGTTTTTT
V gene: TRBV30; D gene: NA; J gene: TRBJ1-2; clone size: NA; CDR3 protein: CAWSVTPTNYGYTF; CDR3 DNA: TGTGCCTGGAGTGTAACACCAACTAACTATGGCTACACCTTC
V gene: TRBV11-3; D gene: NA; J gene: TRBJ2-7; clone size: NA; CDR3 protein: CASSLETHYEQYF; CDR3 DNA: TGTGCCAGCAGCTTAGAAACGCACTACGAGCAGTACTTC
V gene: TRBV11-3; D gene: NA; J gene: TRBJ2-1; clone size: NA; CDR3 protein: CASSLGQAAYNEQFF; CDR3 DNA: TGTGCCAGCAGCTTAGGACAGGCAGCCTACAATGAGCAGTTCTTC
V gene: TRBV7-9; D gene: TRBD1; J gene: TRBJ1-4; clone size: NA; CDR3 protein: CASGRGQGYEKLFF; CDR3 DNA: TGTGCCAGCGGACGGGGACAGGGGTATGAAAAACTGTTTTTT
V gene: TRBV6-5; D gene: TRBD1; J gene: TRBJ2-1; clone size: NA; CDR3 protein: CASLTGAGEQFF; CDR3 DNA: TGTGCCAGCTTGACAGGGGCTGGTGAGCAGTTCTTC